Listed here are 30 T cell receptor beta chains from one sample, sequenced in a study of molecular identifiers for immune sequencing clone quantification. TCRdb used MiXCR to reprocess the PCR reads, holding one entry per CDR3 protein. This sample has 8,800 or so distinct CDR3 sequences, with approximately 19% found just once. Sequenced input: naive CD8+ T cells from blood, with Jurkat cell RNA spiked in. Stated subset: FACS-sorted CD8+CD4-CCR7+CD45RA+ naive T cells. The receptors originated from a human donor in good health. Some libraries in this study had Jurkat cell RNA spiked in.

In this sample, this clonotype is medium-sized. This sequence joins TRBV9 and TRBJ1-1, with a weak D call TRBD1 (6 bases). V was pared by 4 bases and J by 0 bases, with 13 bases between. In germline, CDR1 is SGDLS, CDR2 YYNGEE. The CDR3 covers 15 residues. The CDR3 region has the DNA TGTGCCAGCAGCCCGAGTGGGGGCCTGAACACTGAAGCTTTCTTT. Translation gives CASSPSGGLNTEAFF.

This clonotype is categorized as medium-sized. CDR3 DNA: TGTGCCAGCAGTTTTGCCGCAGTGGGTGTGTACGAGCAGTACTTC. This gives the protein CASSFAAVGVYEQYF. V and J are TRBV28 and TRBJ2-7; no clear D gene. This CDR3 is 15 amino acids long. Trimming shortened V by 3 bases and J by 4 bases, and 16 bases separated the two germline ends. Germline CDR1 and CDR2: MDHEN and SYDVKM.

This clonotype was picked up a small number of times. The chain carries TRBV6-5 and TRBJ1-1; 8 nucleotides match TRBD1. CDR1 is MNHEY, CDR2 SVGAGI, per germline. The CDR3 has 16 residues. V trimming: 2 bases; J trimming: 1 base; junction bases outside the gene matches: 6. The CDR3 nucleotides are TGTGCCAGCAGTTACCTCAGGGGGCCGGGGAACACTGAAGCTTTCTTT. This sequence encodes CASSYLRGPGNTEAFF.

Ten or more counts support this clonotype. The CDR3 DNA reads as TGTGCCAGCAGTCGGGAGGACGGCTACAATGAGCAGTTCTTC. Translating gives CASSREDGYNEQFF. The V and J genes are TRBV12-3 or TRBV12-4 and TRBJ2-1; 7 bases are a match to TRBD2. CDR3 size: 14 residues. Trimming at V came to 5 bases and at J to 3 bases, leaving 4 bases not matched to a gene.

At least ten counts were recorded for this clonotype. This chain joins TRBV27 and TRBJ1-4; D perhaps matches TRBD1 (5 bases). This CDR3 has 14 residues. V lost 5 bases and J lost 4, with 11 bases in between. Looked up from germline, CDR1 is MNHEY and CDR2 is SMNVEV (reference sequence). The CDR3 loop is CASSVRGLNEKLFF. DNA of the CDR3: TGTGCCAGCAGTGTCCGGGGCCTTAATGAAAAACTGTTTTTT.

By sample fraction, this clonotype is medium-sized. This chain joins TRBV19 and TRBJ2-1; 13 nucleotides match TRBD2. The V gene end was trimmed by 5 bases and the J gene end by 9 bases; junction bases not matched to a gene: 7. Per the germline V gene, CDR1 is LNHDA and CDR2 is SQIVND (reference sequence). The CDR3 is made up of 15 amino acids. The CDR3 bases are TGTGCCAGTAGTTTACTAGCGGGGGGGAGCGGTGAGCAGTTCTTC. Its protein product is CASSLLAGGSGEQFF.

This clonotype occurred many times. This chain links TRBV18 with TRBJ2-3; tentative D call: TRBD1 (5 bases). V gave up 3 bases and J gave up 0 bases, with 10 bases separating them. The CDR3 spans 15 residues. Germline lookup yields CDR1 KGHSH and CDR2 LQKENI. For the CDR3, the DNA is TGTGCCAGCTCACCCCTCGACAGCAGCACAGATACGCAGTATTTT. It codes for CASSPLDSSTDTQYF. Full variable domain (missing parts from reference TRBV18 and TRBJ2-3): NAGVMQNPRHLVRRRGQEARLRCSPMKGHSHVYWYRQLPEEGLKFMVYLQKENIIDESGMPKERFSAEFPKEGPSILRIQQVVRGDSAAYFCASSPLDSSTDTQYFGPGTRLTVL.

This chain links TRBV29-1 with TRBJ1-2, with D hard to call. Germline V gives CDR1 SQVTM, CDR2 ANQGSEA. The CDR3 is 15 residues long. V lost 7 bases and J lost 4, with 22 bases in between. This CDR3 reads CSATLPVNEAYGYTF. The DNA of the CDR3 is TGCAGCGCGACGTTGCCCGTAAACGAAGCCTATGGCTACACCTTC.

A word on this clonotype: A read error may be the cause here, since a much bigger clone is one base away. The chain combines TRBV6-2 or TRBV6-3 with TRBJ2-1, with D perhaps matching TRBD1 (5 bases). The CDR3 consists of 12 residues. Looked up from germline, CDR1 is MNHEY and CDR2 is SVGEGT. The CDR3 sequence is CASTDGGAGWLF. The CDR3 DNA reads TGTGCCAGCACCGACGGTGGGGCCGGATGGCTCTTC.

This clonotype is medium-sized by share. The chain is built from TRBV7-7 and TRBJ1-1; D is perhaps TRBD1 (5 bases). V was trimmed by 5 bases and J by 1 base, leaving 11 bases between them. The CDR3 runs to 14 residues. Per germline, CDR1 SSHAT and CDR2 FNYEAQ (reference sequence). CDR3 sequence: CASSPLTENTEAFF. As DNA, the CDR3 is TGTGCCAGCAGCCCCCTGACAGAGAACACTGAAGCTTTCTTT.

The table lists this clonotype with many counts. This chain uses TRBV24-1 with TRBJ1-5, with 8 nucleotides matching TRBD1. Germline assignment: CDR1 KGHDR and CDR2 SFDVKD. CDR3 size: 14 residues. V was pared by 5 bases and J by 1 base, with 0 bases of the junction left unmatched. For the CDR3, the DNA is TGTGCCACCAGTGGGACAGGGAGCAATCAGCCCCAGCATTTT. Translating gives CATSGTGSNQPQHF.

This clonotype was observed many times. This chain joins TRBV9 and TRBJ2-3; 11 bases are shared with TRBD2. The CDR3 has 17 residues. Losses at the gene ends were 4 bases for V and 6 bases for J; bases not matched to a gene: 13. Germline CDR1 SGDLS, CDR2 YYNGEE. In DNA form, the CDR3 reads TGTGCCAGCAGCATCAGCCGAACTAGCGGGGGACAGGATACGCAGTATTTT. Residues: CASSISRTSGGQDTQYF.

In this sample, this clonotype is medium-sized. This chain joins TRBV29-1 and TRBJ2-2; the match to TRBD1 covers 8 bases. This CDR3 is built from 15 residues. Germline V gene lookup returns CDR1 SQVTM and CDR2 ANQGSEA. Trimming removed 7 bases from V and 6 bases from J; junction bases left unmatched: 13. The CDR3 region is CSARRGTGAPGELFF. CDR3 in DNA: TGCAGCGCTCGAAGAGGGACAGGAGCACCCGGGGAGCTGTTTTTT.

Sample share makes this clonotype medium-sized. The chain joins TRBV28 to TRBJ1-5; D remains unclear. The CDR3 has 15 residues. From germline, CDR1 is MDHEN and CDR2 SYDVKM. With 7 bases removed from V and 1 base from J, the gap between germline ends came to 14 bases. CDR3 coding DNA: TGTGCCAGCATGCCCACAGTTTTGAGCAATCAGCCCCAGCATTTT. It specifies CASMPTVLSNQPQHF.

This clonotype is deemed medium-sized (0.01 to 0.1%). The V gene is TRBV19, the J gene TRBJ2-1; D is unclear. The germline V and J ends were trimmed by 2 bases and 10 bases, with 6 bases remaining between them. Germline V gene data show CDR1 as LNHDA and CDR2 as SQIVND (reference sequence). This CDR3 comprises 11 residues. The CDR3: CASSISREQFF. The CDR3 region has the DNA TGTGCCAGTAGTATATCTCGGGAGCAGTTCTTC.

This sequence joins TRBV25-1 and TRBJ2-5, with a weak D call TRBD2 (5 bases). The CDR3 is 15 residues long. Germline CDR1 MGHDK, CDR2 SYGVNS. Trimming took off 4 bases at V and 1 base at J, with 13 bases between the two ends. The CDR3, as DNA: TGTGCCAGCAGTGCGGGGAAATACCGCCAAGAGACCCAGTACTTC. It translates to CASSAGKYRQETQYF.

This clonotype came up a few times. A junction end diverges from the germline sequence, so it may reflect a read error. CDR3 nucleotides: TGTGCCAGCAGCTTAGCGCAGGACAATAACCAAGACACCCAGTACTTT. This encodes CASSLAQDNNQDTQYF. The genes are TRBV12-3 or TRBV12-4 and TRBJ2-5; tentatively, D is TRBD1 or TRBD2 (5 bases each). CDR3 length: 16 residues.

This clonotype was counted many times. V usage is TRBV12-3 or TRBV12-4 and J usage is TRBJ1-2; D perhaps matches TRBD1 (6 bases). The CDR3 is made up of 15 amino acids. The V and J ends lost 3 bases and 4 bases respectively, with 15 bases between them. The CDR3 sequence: CASSFSGQPLYGYTF. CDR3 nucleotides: TGTGCCAGCAGTTTTTCCGGACAGCCGCTCTATGGCTACACCTTC.

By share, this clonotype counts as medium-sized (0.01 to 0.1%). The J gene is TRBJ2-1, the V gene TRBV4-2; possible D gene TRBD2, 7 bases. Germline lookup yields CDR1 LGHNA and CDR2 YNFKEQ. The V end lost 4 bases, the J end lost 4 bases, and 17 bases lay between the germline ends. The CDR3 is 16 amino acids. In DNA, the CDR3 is TGTGCCAGCAGCCCGGGGGGCTTAGCGGAGTACAATGAGCAGTTCTTC. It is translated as CASSPGGLAEYNEQFF.

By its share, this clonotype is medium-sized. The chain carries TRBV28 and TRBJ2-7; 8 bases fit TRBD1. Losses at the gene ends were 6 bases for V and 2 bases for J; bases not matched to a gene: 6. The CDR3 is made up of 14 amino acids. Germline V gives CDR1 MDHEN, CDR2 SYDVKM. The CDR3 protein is CASSPRDRPYEQYF. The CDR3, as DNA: TGTGCCAGCAGCCCTCGGGACAGGCCCTACGAGCAGTACTTC.

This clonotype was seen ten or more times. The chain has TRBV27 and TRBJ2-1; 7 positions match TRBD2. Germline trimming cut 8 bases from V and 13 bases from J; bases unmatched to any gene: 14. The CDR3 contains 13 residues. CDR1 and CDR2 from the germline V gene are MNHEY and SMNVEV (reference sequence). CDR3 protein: CASSNPYRGDQFF. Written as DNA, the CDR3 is TGTGCCAGCTCTAACCCCTACCGGGGGGACCAGTTCTTC.

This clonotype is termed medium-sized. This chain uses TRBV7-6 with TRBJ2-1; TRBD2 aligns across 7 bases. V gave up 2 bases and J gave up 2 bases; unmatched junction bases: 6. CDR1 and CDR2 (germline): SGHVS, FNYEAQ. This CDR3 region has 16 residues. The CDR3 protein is CASSLLRGSPYNEQFF. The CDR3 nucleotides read TGTGCCAGCAGCTTATTACGCGGGAGTCCCTACAATGAGCAGTTCTTC.

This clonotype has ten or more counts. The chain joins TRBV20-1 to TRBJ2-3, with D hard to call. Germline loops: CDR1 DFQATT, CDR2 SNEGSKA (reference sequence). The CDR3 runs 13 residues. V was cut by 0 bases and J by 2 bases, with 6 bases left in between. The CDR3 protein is CSARDPDTDTQYF. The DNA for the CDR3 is TGCAGTGCTAGAGACCCCGACACAGATACGCAGTATTTT.

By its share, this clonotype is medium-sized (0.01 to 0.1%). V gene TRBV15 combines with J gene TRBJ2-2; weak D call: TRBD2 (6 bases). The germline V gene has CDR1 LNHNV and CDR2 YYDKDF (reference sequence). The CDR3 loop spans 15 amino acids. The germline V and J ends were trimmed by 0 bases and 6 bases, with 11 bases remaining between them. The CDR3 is CATSRDLRLAGELFF. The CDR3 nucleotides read TGTGCCACCAGCAGAGATCTCCGACTAGCCGGGGAGCTGTTTTTT.

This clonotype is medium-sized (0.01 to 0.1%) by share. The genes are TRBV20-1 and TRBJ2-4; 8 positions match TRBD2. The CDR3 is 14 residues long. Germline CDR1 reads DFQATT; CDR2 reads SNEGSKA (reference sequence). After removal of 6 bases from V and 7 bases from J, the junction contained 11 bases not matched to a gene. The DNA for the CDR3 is TGCAGTGCCTTCTCCGAGACTAGCGATAACATTCAGTACTTC. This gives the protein CSAFSETSDNIQYF.

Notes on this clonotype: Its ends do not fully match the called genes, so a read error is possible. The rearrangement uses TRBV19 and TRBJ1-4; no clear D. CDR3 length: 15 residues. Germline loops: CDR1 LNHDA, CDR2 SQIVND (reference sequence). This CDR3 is CASSPGYGTNGKLFF. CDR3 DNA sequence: TGTGCCAGTAGTCCCGGGTATGGAACTAATGGAAAACTGTTTTTT.

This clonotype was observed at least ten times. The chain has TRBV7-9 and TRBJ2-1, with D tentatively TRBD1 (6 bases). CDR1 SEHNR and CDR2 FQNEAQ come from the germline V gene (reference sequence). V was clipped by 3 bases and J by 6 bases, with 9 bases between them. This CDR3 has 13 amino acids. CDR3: CASSFPGVNEQFF. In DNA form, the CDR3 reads TGTGCCAGCAGCTTTCCAGGGGTCAATGAGCAGTTCTTC.

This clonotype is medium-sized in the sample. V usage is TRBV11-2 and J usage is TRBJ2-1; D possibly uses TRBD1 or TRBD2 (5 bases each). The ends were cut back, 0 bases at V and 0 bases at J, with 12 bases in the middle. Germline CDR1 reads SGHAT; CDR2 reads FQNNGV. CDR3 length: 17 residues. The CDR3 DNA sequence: TGTGCCAGCAGCTTAGACGTGGGACGGGCCTCCTACAATGAGCAGTTCTTC. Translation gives CASSLDVGRASYNEQFF.

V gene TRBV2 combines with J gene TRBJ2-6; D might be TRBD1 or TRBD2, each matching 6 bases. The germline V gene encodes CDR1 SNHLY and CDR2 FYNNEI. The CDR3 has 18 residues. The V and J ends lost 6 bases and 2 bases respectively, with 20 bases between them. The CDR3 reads CASRGPGGAKAGANVLTF. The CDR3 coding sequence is TGTGCCAGCAGGGGTCCCGGGGGCGCAAAGGCTGGGGCCAACGTCCTGACTTTC.

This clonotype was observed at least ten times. The CDR3 loop is CASSLLRGGKDTQYF. DNA of the CDR3: TGTGCCAGCAGCTTACTGCGGGGGGGAAAAGATACGCAGTATTTT. The chain couples TRBV7-9 to TRBJ2-3, with 9 bases identical to TRBD2. The CDR3 extends over 15 amino acids. From germline, CDR1 is SEHNR and CDR2 FQNEAQ (reference sequence). V was clipped by 2 bases and J by 5 bases; unmatched bases: 5.